These 29 T cell receptor beta chains were all obtained from the same sample, sequenced in a study of naive CD8 T cells in extremely preterm neonates. Cord blood came from elective full-term cesareans at 37-41 weeks without labor or membrane rupture. This table comes from immunoSEQ multiplex PCR, and its TCRdb copy is limited to in-frame clones, with some not included. This table holds 7,500 to 9,500 clones, about 98% found once. The sequenced sample consisted of naive CD8+ T cells from cord blood. The receptor source for this set is a newborn in good health.

The chain couples TRBV11-3 to TRBJ2-7; D might be TRBD1 (6 bases). The germline V gene encodes CDR1 SGHNT and CDR2 YENEEA. The CDR3 has 13 amino acids. Deletions cut 5 bases from V and 0 bases from J, with 8 bases between. CDR3 in DNA: TGTGCCAGCAGCCCGGACAGCTCCTACGAGCAGTACTTC. Translated, it gives CASSPDSSYEQYF.

V and J are TRBV6-5 and TRBJ1-4; D not certain. V was trimmed by 0 bases and J by 5 bases, leaving 7 bases between them. CDR1 and CDR2 from the germline V gene are MNHEY and SVGAGI. This CDR3 has 14 amino acids. Here the CDR3 reads CASSYSSGNEKLFF. CDR3 nucleotide sequence: TGTGCCAGCAGTTACTCGAGCGGCAATGAAAAACTGTTTTTT.

This clone has a handful of counts. The CDR3 here is CASSLAGNKRSGANVLTF. The CDR3 DNA reads TGTGCCAGCAGCTTAGCGGGCAACAAACGCTCTGGGGCCAACGTCCTGACTTTC. The chain is built from TRBV7-9 and TRBJ2-6; D is undetermined. The CDR3 is 18 amino acids. The V end was cut by 0 bases, the J end by 0 bases, with 12 bases between. Germline CDR1 reads SEHNR; CDR2 reads FQNEAQ (reference sequence).

V usage is TRBV10-1 and J usage is TRBJ1-1, with 10 positions matching TRBD1. Germline CDR1 WNHNN, CDR2 SYGVQD (reference sequence). After removal of 6 bases from V and 6 bases from J, the junction contained 4 bases not matched to a gene. The CDR3 covers 13 residues. The CDR3 DNA is TGCGCCAGCAGAGCCGGGACAGGGGCTGAAGCTTTCTTT. It specifies CASRAGTGAEAFF.

The J gene is TRBJ2-1, the V gene TRBV9; no reliable D call. Germline assignment: CDR1 SGDLS and CDR2 YYNGEE. The germline V and J ends were trimmed by 0 bases and 8 bases, with 9 bases remaining between them. The CDR3 extends over 13 amino acids. CDR3 sequence (DNA): TGTGCCAGCAGCGTAGCTCTCGCGGATGAGCAGTTCTTC. This gives the protein CASSVALADEQFF.

V is TRBV5-1 and J is TRBJ2-7; a possible D gene is TRBD1 (6 bases). The CDR3 is made up of 17 amino acids. Germline V lookup: CDR1 SGHRS, CDR2 YFSETQ. With 0 bases removed from V and 3 bases from J, the gap between germline ends came to 19 bases. CDR3 in DNA: TGCGCCAGCAGCTTGGAACCGGGGACACCCCGCGGCTACGAGCAGTACTTC. Protein: CASSLEPGTPRGYEQYF. The full variable domain, its missing parts supplied by reference TRBV5-1 and TRBJ2-7, is KAGVTQTPRYLIKTRGQQVTLSCSPISGHRSVSWYQQTPGQGLQFLFEYFSETQRNKGNFPGRFSGRQFSNSRSEMNVSTLELGDSALYLCASSLEPGTPRGYEQYFGPGTRLTVT.

The chain is built from TRBV13 and TRBJ2-7; D unclear. Germline V CDR1 and CDR2: PRHDT, FYEKMQ (reference sequence). The CDR3 consists of 12 residues. With 4 bases removed from V and 5 bases from J, the gap between germline ends came to 9 bases. The CDR3 sequence: CASSSTRNEQYF. The CDR3 bases are TGTGCCAGCAGCTCGACACGGAACGAGCAGTACTTC.

The CDR3 DNA reads TGTGCCACCGGGACTTCGGGACAGGGGAGATACGAGCAGTACTTC. This gives the protein CATGTSGQGRYEQYF. The chain combines TRBV15 with TRBJ2-7, with 10 bases fitting TRBD1. CDR3 size: 15 residues. Trimming cost V 8 bases and J 4 bases; bases outside gene matches: 11. Germline CDR1 reads LNHNV; CDR2 reads YYDKDF (reference sequence).

In DNA form, the CDR3 reads TGTGCCAGCAGCGGAAGGGGACAGGGCACTGAAGCTTTCTTT. It specifies CASSGRGQGTEAFF. The V gene is TRBV21-1, the J gene TRBJ1-1; the table's D gene call, TRBD1, was not cross checked with the DNA. TRBV21-1 is annotated as a pseudogene. This CDR3 region has 14 residues.

The chain carries TRBV6-5 and TRBJ2-7, with D tentatively TRBD2 (5 bases). Germline-derived CDR1 and CDR2 are MNHEY and SVGAGI. This CDR3 comprises 13 residues. V lost 0 bases to trimming and J lost 3 bases, with 6 bases between them. CDR3 DNA sequence: TGTGCCAGCAGTTACTCCGGACTCTACGAGCAGTACTTC. This codes for CASSYSGLYEQYF.

This chain uses TRBV19 with TRBJ1-1; a weak D match, TRBD1 (6 bases). There are 14 residues in the CDR3. Germline CDR1 LNHDA, CDR2 SQIVND (reference sequence). The V end lost 1 base, the J end lost 3 bases, and 9 bases lay between the germline ends. DNA for the CDR3: TGTGCCAGTAGTATAGTGGGGGGGCACACTGAAGCTTTCTTT. It yields the protein CASSIVGGHTEAFF.

The chain combines TRBV7-2 with TRBJ2-3; TRBD1 matches at 11 bases. V lost 5 bases, J lost 6 bases, and 10 bases stayed unmatched. CDR1 is SGHTA and CDR2 is FQGNSA in the germline V gene. CDR3 length: 16 amino acids. In DNA, the CDR3 is TGTGCCAGCAGCACCCCACGGGACAGGGGGGAGGATACGCAGTATTTT. Protein product: CASSTPRDRGEDTQYF.

This clone has just one count. The chain couples TRBV9 to TRBJ2-3, with 15 nucleotides matching TRBD2. The CDR3 sequence is 19 residues long. V lost 0 bases and J lost 4; bases outside the gene matches: 9. Looked up from germline, CDR1 is SGDLS and CDR2 is YYNGEE. The CDR3 is CASSVAPWTSGGAADTQYF. The CDR3 DNA reads as TGTGCCAGCAGCGTAGCTCCATGGACTAGCGGGGGGGCGGCAGATACGCAGTATTTT.

This sequence joins TRBV9 and TRBJ2-2; D call uncertain. The CDR3 contains 13 residues. V lost 3 bases, J lost 7 bases, and 10 bases lay in between. From germline, CDR1 is SGDLS and CDR2 YYNGEE. The CDR3 DNA reads as TGTGCCAGCAGCGGTCGGGTGGGCGGGGAGCTGTTTTTT. Translating it yields CASSGRVGGELFF.

The chain combines TRBV7-9 with TRBJ1-4; D might be TRBD1 (6 bases). The CDR3 is 15 residues long. Trimming stripped 5 bases from V and 4 bases from J, with 14 bases between. Germline CDR1 is SEHNR and CDR2 is FQNEAQ (reference sequence). The CDR3 loop reads CASSGGGFVNEKLFF. The CDR3 DNA reads TGTGCCAGCAGCGGGGGCGGTTTTGTTAATGAAAAACTGTTTTTT.

V gene TRBV11-3 combines with J gene TRBJ1-1; D is unclear. This CDR3 has 14 residues. In germline, CDR1 is SGHNT, CDR2 YENEEA. Trimming removed 5 bases from V and 4 bases from J, with 14 bases in between. In DNA, the CDR3 is TGTGCCAGCAGCGACGAGTTAGACACCACTGAAGCTTTCTTT. Translation: CASSDELDTTEAFF.

Only a few counts were recorded for this clone. V is TRBV10-3 and J is TRBJ2-7, with a weak D call TRBD1 (6 bases). This CDR3 has 13 amino acids. Trimming took 2 bases from V and 3 from J, leaving 8 bases between them. Germline-derived CDR1 and CDR2 are ENHRY and SYGVKD. The CDR3 DNA reads TGTGCCATCAGTGAGGGGGGCGGCTACGAGCAGTACTTC. It translates to CAISEGGGYEQYF.

The chain combines TRBV5-6 with TRBJ2-3; the match to TRBD2 covers 13 bases. The germline V gene encodes CDR1 SGHDT and CDR2 YYEEEE. V lost 4 bases and J lost 3; bases outside the gene matches: 5. The CDR3 spans 16 residues. The CDR3, as DNA: TGTGCCAGCAGCCTAGGACTAGCGGGGGCAACAGATACGCAGTATTTT. It codes for CASSLGLAGATDTQYF.

This clone is a singleton in its sample. J is TRBJ1-2 and V is TRBV19; tentatively, D is TRBD1 (5 bases). CDR3 length: 14 amino acids. V was pared by 3 bases and J by 0 bases, with 8 bases between. Looked up from germline, CDR1 is LNHDA and CDR2 is SQIVND (reference sequence). DNA of the CDR3: TGTGCCAGTAGTATCGGGGGAGCTAACTATGGCTACACCTTC. Translating gives CASSIGGANYGYTF.

This clone was counted once. V usage is TRBV4-1 and J usage is TRBJ2-1; 9 bases are shared with TRBD2. CDR1 is MGHRA and CDR2 is YSYEKL in the germline V gene. V gave up 2 bases and J gave up 8 bases; unmatched junction bases: 7. This CDR3 spans 15 amino acids. The CDR3 DNA sequence: TGCGCCAGCAGCCAATTTGCTGGCGGGGGGGATGAGCAGTTCTTC. It is translated as CASSQFAGGGDEQFF.

This clone was counted a single time. The chain has TRBV7-8 and TRBJ2-7; D might be TRBD1 (6 bases). From germline, CDR1 is SGHVS and CDR2 FQNEAQ. V lost 5 bases to trimming and J lost 4 bases, with 12 bases between them. The CDR3 totals 13 residues. CDR3 in amino acids: CASSVWTVYEQYF. CDR3 nucleotides: TGTGCCAGCAGCGTATGGACAGTGTACGAGCAGTACTTC. The variable domain in full, with the rest retrieved from reference TRBV7-8 and TRBJ2-7, is GAGVSQSPRYKVAKRGQDVALRCDPISGHVSLFWYQQALGQGPEFLTYFQNEAQLDKSGLPSDRFFAERPEGSVSTLKIQRTQQEDSAVYLCASSVWTVYEQYFGPGTRLTVT.

The chain combines TRBV7-2 with TRBJ1-1; weak D call: TRBD1 (5 bases). Trimming stripped 4 bases from V and 2 bases from J, with 8 bases between. In germline, CDR1 is SGHTA, CDR2 FQGNSA. This CDR3 is 13 amino acids long. Here the CDR3 reads CASSSGENTEAFF. CDR3 nucleotide sequence: TGTGCCAGCAGCTCGGGGGAAAACACTGAAGCTTTCTTT.

This rearrangement joins TRBV21-1 to TRBJ1-3; the table's D gene call, TRBD1, was not cross checked with the DNA. TRBV21-1 constitutes a pseudogene. CDR3 size: 14 residues. CDR3 amino acids: CASRQGYSGNTIYF. Here the CDR3 DNA reads TGTGCCAGCAGACAGGGATACTCTGGAAACACCATATATTTT.

V usage is TRBV11-2 and J usage is TRBJ1-2; no clear D. This CDR3 has 14 residues. CDR1 SGHAT and CDR2 FQNNGV come from the germline V gene. The V gene lost 0 bases and the J gene lost 9 bases, with 14 bases spanning the gap. This chain's CDR3 is CASSLDGEVDSYTF. The DNA for the CDR3 is TGTGCCAGCAGCTTAGATGGAGAAGTAGATAGCTACACCTTC.

The rearrangement joins TRBV27 to TRBJ2-2; 9 positions agree with TRBD2. This CDR3 contains 15 residues. V shed 1 base, J shed 4 bases, and the junction held 1 base outside the gene matches. CDR1 MNHEY and CDR2 SMNVEV come from the germline V gene (reference sequence). The CDR3 sequence: CASSLFSGGTGELFF. CDR3 sequence (DNA): TGTGCCAGCAGTTTATTTAGCGGGGGCACCGGGGAGCTGTTTTTT.

The chain is built from TRBV6-5 and TRBJ2-7; 8 bases line up with TRBD1. The CDR3 sequence is 15 residues long. After removal of 5 bases from V and 0 bases from J, the junction contained 6 bases not matched to a gene. Germline loops: CDR1 MNHEY, CDR2 SVGAGI. CDR3 sequence: CASSQDRDHSYEQYF. The CDR3 nucleotides read TGTGCCAGCAGTCAGGACAGGGACCACTCCTACGAGCAGTACTTC.

The J gene is TRBJ2-3, the V gene TRBV2, with 13 bases matching TRBD2. Germline lookup yields CDR1 SNHLY and CDR2 FYNNEI. CDR3 length: 15 amino acids. The V and J ends lost 4 bases and 4 bases, in that order; junction bases with no gene match: 2. For the CDR3, the DNA is TGTGCCAGCAGTGCGACTAGCGGGGGGCCAGATACGCAGTATTTT. This sequence encodes CASSATSGGPDTQYF.

This clone was detected once. V usage is TRBV30 and J usage is TRBJ2-3, with 8 bases lining up with TRBD2. This CDR3 contains 14 residues. V lost 2 bases and J lost 1; bases outside the gene matches: 2. The germline V gene encodes CDR1 GTSNPN and CDR2 SVGIG (reference sequence). CDR3 DNA: TGTGCCTGGAGTAGTAGCGGGGGCACAGATACGCAGTATTTT. As protein: CAWSSSGGTDTQYF.

The chain couples TRBV6-1 to TRBJ2-7, with D maybe TRBD2 (5 bases). The CDR3 contains 12 residues. Trimming shortened V by 4 bases and J by 4 bases, and 8 bases separated the two germline ends. CDR1 is MNHNS and CDR2 is SASEGT in the germline V gene. The CDR3 spells CASSAGGYEQYF. The CDR3 DNA sequence: TGTGCCAGCAGTGCAGGAGGATACGAGCAGTACTTC.